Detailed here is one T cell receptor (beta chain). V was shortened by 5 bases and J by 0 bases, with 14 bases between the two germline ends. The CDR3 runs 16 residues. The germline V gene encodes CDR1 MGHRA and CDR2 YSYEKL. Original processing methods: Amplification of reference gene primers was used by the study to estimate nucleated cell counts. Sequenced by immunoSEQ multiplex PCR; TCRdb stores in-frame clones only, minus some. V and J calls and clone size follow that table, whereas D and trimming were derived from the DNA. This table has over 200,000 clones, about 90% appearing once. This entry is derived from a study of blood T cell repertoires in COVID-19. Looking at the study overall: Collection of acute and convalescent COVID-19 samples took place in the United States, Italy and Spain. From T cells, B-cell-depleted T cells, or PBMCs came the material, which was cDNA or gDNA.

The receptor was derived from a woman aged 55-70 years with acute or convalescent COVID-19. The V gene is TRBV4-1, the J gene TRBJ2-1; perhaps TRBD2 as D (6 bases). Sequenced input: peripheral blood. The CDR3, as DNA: TGCGCCAGCAGCTCCACTGGGCGGGGCTCCTACAATGAGCAGTTCTTC. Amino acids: CASSSTGRGSYNEQFF.